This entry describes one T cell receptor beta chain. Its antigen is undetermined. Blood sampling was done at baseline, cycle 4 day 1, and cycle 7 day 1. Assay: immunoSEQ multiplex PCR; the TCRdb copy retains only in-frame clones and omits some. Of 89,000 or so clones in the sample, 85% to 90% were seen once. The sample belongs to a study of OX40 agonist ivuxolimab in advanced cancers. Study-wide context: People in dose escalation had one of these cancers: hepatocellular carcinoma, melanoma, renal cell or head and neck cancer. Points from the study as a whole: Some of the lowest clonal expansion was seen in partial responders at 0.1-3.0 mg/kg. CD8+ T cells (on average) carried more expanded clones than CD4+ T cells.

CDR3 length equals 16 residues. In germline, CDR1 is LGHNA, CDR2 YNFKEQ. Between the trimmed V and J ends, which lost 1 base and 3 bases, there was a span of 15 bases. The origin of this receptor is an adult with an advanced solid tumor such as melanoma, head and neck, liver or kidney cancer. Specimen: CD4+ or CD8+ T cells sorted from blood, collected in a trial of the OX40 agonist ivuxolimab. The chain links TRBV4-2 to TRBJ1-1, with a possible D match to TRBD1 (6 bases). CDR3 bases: TGTGCCAGCAGCCAAGCGTGGGGGCTTGGGCACACTGAAGCTTTCTTT. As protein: CASSQAWGLGHTEAFF.